This T cell receptor beta chain is from a study of CD8+ T cells in alopecia areata. Whole-study findings and limits: In scalp samples, resident alphabeta T cells of normal skin are also sequenced.

Germline CDR1 is GTSNPN and CDR2 is SVGIG (reference sequence). V lost 1 base and J 8 bases, leaving 17 bases between the germline ends. The CDR3 is 14 residues long. About this clone: Its antigen is unidentified.

Reverse transcription of extracted RNA yielded cDNA, which provided the sequencing template. Measured with immunoSEQ multiplex PCR; TCRdb has only the in-frame clones, and not every one. Found here are roughly 180,000 clones, about 63% of them singletons; the top ten hold roughly 1.7%. This TCR was recovered from a human donor with alopecia areata. The source material was CD4+ T cells sorted from blood, sampled at week 0. V usage is TRBV30 and J usage is TRBJ1-2; tentative D call: TRBD1 (5 bases). CDR3 bases: TGTGCCTGGAGTGAACCGGGGCTGATTATGGGCTACACCTTC. Protein sequence: CAWSEPGLIMGYTF.